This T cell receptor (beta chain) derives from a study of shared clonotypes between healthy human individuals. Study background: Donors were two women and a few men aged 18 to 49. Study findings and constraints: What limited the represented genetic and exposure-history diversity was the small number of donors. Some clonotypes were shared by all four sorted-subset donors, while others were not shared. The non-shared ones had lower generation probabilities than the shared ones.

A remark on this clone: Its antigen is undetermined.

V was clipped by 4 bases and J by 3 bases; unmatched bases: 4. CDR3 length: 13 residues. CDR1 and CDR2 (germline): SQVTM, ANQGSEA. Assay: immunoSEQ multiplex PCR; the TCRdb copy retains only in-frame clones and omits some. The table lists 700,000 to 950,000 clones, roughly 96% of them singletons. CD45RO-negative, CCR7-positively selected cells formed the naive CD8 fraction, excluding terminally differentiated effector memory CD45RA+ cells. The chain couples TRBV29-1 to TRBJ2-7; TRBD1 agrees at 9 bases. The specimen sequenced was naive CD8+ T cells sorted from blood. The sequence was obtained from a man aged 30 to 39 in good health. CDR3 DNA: TGCAGCGTTGTTATGACAGGGGGCTACGAGCAGTACTTC. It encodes CSVVMTGGYEQYF.